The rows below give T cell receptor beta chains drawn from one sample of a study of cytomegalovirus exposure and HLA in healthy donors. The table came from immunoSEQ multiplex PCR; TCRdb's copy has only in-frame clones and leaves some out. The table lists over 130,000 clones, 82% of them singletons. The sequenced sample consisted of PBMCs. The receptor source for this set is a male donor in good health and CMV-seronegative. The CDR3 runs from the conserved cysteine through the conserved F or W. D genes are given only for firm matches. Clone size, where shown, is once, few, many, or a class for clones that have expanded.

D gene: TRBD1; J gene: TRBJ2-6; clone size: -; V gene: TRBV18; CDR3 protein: CASSRQQGDLSGANVLTF; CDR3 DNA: TGTGCCAGCTCACGTCAACAGGGGGATCTTTCTGGGGCCAACGTCCTGACTTTC
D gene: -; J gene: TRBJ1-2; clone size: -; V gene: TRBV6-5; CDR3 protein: CASSLQGGGYGYTF; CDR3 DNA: TGTGCCAGCAGTCTTCAGGGAGGAGGCTATGGCTACACCTTC
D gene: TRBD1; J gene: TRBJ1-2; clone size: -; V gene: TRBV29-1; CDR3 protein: CSVGDRNYGYTF; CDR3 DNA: TGCAGCGTTGGGGACAGGAACTATGGCTACACCTTC
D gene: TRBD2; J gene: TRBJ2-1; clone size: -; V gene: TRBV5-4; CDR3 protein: CASSLARGSGSYNEQFF; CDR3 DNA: TGTGCCAGCAGCTTGGCCCGCGGGAGCGGGAGTTACAATGAGCAGTTCTTC
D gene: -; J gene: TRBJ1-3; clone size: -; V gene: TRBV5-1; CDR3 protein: CASSFSSSSGNTIYF; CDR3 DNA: TGCGCCAGCAGTTTTTCGTCCTCCTCTGGAAACACCATATATTTT
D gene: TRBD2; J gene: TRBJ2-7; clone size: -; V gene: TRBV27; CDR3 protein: CASSPGGPGYEQYF; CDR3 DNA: TGTGCCAGCAGTCCGGGGGGTCCGGGGTACGAGCAGTACTTC
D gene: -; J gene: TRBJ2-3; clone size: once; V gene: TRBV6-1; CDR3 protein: CASILAGGPSDTQYF; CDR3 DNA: -
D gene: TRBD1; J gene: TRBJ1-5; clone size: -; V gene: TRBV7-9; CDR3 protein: CASSWDRVPNQPQHF; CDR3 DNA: TGTGCCAGCAGCTGGGACAGGGTACCAAATCAGCCCCAGCATTTT
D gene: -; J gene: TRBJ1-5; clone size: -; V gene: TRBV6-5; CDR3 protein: CASRLTSYSNQPQHF; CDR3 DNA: TGTGCCAGCAGATTGACAAGTTATAGCAATCAGCCCCAGCATTTT
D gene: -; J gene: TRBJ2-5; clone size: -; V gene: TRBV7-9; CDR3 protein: CASSLDWDKETQYF; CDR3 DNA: TGTGCCAGCAGCTTAGATTGGGACAAAGAGACCCAGTACTTC
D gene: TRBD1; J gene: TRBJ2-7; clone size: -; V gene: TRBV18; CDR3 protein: CASSPTGGDSYEQYF; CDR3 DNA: TGTGCCAGCTCACCAACAGGGGGCGACTCCTACGAGCAGTACTTC
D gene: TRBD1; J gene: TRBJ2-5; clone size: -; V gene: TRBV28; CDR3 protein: CASSVRGRIKETQYF; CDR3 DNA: TGTGCCAGCAGCGTCAGGGGGCGAATTAAAGAGACCCAGTACTTC
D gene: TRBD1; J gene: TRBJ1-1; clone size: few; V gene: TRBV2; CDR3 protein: CASTTTGGYTEAFF; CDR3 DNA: TGTGCCAGCACTACTACAGGGGGTTACACTGAAGCTTTCTTT
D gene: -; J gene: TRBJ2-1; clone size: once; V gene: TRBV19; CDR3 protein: CASSTLAGSNNEQFF; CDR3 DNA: TGTGCCAGTAGTACCCTGGCAGGATCTAACAATGAGCAGTTCTTC
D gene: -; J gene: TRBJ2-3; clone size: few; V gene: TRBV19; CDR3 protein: CASSISGDTQYF; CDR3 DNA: TGTGCCAGTAGTATAAGCGGAGATACGCAGTATTTT
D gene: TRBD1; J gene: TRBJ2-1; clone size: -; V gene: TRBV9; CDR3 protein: CASSTPGTDVIEQFF; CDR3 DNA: TGTGCCAGCAGCACCCCCGGGACAGACGTGATTGAGCAGTTCTTC
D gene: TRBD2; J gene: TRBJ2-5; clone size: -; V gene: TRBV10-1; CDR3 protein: CASRGGETQYF; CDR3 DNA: TGCGCCAGCAGGGGGGGGGAGACCCAGTACTTC
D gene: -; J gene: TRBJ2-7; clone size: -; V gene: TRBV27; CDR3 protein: CASRAGPSYEQYF; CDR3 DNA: TGTGCCAGCAGGGCGGGACCCTCCTACGAGCAGTACTTC
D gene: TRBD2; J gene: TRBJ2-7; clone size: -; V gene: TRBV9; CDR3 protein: CASSLGLVGEQYF; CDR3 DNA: TGTGCCAGCAGTTTAGGACTAGTCGGCGAGCAGTACTTC
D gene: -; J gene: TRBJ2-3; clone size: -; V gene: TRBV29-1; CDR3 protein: CSVDPGDTQYF; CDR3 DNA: TGCAGCGTTGATCCGGGGGATACGCAGTATTTT
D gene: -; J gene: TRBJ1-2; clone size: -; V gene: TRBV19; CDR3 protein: CASTATGFYGYTF; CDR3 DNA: TGTGCCAGTACCGCGACCGGGTTCTATGGCTACACCTTC
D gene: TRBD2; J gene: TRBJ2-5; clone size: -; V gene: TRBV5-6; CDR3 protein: CASSVGRAGQETQYF; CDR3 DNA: TGTGCCAGCAGCGTGGGGCGAGCGGGACAAGAGACCCAGTACTTC
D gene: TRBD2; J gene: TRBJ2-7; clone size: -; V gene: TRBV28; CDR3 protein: CASTPFELAGVGYEQYF; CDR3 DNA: TGTGCCAGCACCCCGTTTGAGCTAGCGGGAGTTGGTTACGAGCAGTACTTC
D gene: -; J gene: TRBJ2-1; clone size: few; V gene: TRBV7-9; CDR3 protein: CASSPRSGLSSSYNEQFF; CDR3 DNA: TGTGCCAGCAGCCCTCGATCGGGACTTTCAAGCTCCTACAATGAGCAGTTCTTC
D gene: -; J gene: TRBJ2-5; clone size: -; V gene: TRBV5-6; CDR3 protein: CASSLTGGGAQETQYF; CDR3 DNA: TGTGCCAGCAGCTTGACCGGAGGAGGGGCCCAAGAGACCCAGTACTTC
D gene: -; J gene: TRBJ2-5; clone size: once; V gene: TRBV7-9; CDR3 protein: CASSFPAEETQYF; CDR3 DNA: TGTGCCAGCAGCTTTCCAGCGGAAGAGACCCAGTACTTC
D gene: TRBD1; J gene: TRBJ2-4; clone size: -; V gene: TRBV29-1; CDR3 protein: CSVEAEAGGSIQYF; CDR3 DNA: TGCAGCGTTGAAGCTGAAGCAGGGGGCTCCATTCAGTACTTC
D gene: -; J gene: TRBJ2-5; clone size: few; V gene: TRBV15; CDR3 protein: CATSRDLFETQYF; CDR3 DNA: TGTGCCACCAGCAGAGATCTGTTTGAGACCCAGTACTTC
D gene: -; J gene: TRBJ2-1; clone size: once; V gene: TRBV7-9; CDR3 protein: CASSLIHEYPYNEQFF; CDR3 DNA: TGTGCCAGCAGCTTAATTCATGAGTACCCGTACAATGAGCAGTTCTTC
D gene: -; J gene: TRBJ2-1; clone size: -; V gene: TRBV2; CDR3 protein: CATSSDSNEQFF; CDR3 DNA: TGTGCCACCTCTTCTGACAGCAATGAGCAGTTCTTC
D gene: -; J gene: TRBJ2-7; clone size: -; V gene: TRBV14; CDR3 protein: CASSQDRAYEQYF; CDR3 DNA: TGTGCCAGCAGCCAAGATCGCGCCTACGAGCAGTACTTC
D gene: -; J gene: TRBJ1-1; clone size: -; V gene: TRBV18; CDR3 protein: CASSPWAASLNTEAFF; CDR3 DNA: TGTGCCAGCTCACCCTGGGCCGCCTCCCTGAACACTGAAGCTTTCTTT
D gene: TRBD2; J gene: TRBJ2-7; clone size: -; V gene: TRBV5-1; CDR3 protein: CASRPAASGLAYEQYF; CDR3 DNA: TGCGCCAGCAGGCCGGCCGCCTCAGGACTAGCCTACGAGCAGTACTTC
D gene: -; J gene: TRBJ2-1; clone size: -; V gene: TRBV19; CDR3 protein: CASQTTGNEQFF; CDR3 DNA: TGTGCCAGTCAAACTACGGGGAATGAGCAGTTCTTC
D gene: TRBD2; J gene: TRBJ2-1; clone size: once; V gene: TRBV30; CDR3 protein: CAWSVPLLAGPYNEQFF; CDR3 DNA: TGTGCCTGGAGTGTCCCCCTACTAGCGGGACCATACAATGAGCAGTTCTTC
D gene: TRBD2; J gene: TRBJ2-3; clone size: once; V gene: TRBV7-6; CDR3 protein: CASSYGLAGPSF; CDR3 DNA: TGTGCCAGCAGCTACGGACTAGCGGGGCCTAGTTTT
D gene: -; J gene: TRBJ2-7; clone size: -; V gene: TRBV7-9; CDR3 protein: CASSLLVTEQYF; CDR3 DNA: TGTGCCAGCAGCTTGTTAGTCACCGAGCAGTACTTC
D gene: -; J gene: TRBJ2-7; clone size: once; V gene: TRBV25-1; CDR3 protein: CASSETRDTSYEQYF; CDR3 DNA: TGTGCCAGCAGTGAAACCCGGGACACCTCCTACGAGCAGTACTTC
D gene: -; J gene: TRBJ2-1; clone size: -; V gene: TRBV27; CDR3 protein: CASSTRRADLYNEQFF; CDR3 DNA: TGTGCCAGCAGCACCCGCAGAGCGGACCTCTACAATGAGCAGTTCTTC
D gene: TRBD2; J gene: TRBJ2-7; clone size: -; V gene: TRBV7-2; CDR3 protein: CASSQGLAGVSEQYF; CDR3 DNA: TGTGCCAGCAGCCAGGGACTAGCGGGAGTAAGCGAGCAGTACTTC
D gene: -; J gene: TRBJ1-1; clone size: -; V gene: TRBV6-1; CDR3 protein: CASSEEGATENTEAFF; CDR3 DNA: TGTGCCAGCAGTGAAGAGGGAGCCACAGAGAACACTGAAGCTTTCTTT
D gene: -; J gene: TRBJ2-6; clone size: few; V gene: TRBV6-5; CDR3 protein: CASSYQAGAGANVLTF; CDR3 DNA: TGTGCCAGCAGTTACCAAGCAGGGGCTGGGGCCAACGTCCTGACTTTC